The 27 T cell receptor beta chains in this list originate from one sample, sequenced in a study of T cell responses to AZD1222 COVID-19 vaccine. Using immunoSEQ multiplex PCR, the repertoire was profiled, and TCRdb retains in-frame clones only, with some absent. The sample has about 34,000 clones; around 78% are singletons. This material consisted of peripheral blood, taken 28 days after the second AZD1222 dose. The receptor set was obtained from an adult who received the AZD1222 COVID-19 vaccine.

V usage is TRBV27 and J usage is TRBJ1-5; 9 bases line up with TRBD1. V lost 3 bases to trimming and J lost 5 bases; unmatched junction nucleotides: 14. The germline V gene encodes CDR1 MNHEY and CDR2 SMNVEV (reference sequence). CDR3 length equals 18 residues. The CDR3 coding sequence is TGTGCCAGCAGTTTTAGTGTTGCCGGGACAGGGTTTTATCAGCCCCAGCATTTT. This translates into CASSFSVAGTGFYQPQHF.

The genes are TRBV6-2 or TRBV6-3 and TRBJ2-1; D may match TRBD1 or TRBD2 (5 bases each). The ends were cut back, 4 bases at V and 4 bases at J, with 11 bases in the middle. CDR3 length: 14 residues. CDR1 is MNHEY and CDR2 is SVGEGT in the germline V gene. The CDR3 sequence is CASSLGDGYNEQFF. The DNA for the CDR3 is TGTGCCAGCAGTTTAGGGGACGGGTACAATGAGCAGTTCTTC.

This clone was detected only once. V gene TRBV15 combines with J gene TRBJ1-2, with a weak D call TRBD1 (6 bases). Per the germline V gene, CDR1 is LNHNV and CDR2 is YYDKDF (reference sequence). V dropped 4 bases and J dropped 10 bases, with 19 bases sitting between them. The CDR3 is 14 residues long. CDR3 nucleotide sequence: TGTGCCACCAGCACGTGGACAGAGAGACTATCCTACACCTTC. Protein: CATSTWTERLSYTF.

Here the CDR3 reads CAISEQGDPGYTF. CDR3 nucleotide sequence: TGTGCCATCAGTGAGCAAGGGGATCCTGGCTACACCTTC. The V call is TRBV10-3, the J call TRBJ1-2; weak D call: TRBD1 (5 bases). The CDR3 loop spans 13 amino acids. The germline gives CDR1 ENHRY, CDR2 SYGVKD. With 2 bases removed from V and 7 bases from J, the gap between germline ends came to 11 bases.

The gene calls are TRBV3-1 (or the pseudogene TRBV3-2) and TRBJ1-2, with D possibly being TRBD1 (6 bases). The V and J ends lost 1 base and 5 bases respectively, with 14 bases between them. The V gene's germline CDR1 is LGHDT and CDR2 YNNKEL (reference sequence). The CDR3 is 15 residues long. The CDR3 DNA sequence: TGTGCCAGCAGCCAAGGGGTGCAGGGGCATTATGGCTACACCTTC. This encodes CASSQGVQGHYGYTF.

The CDR3 DNA reads as TGTGCCAGCACCAGTTTTCCCGGGACAGTCTACACCTTC. Amino acid sequence: CASTSFPGTVYTF. The chain couples TRBV12-3 or TRBV12-4 to TRBJ1-2, with 7 bases lining up with TRBD1. CDR3 length equals 13 residues. V was clipped by 7 bases and J by 10 bases; unmatched bases: 12.

The V and J genes are TRBV14 and TRBJ1-4; D is undetermined. The V gene lost 7 bases and the J gene lost 7 bases, with 19 bases spanning the gap. The CDR3 totals 15 residues. Germline-derived CDR1 and CDR2 are SGHDN and FVKESK. CDR3 bases: TGTGCCAGCAAACTTTCCTCGTCAGTTACTGAAAAACTGTTTTTT. It encodes CASKLSSSVTEKLFF.

V usage is TRBV6-6 and J usage is TRBJ1-3; the D gene is possibly TRBD1 (6 bases). The germline gives CDR1 MNHNY, CDR2 SVGAGI (reference sequence). CDR3 length: 16 residues. V lost 0 bases, J lost 2 bases, and 11 bases lay in between. The CDR3, as DNA: TGTGCCAGCAGTTACTCCGGGAACAGGGCTGGAAACACCATATATTTT. Translating it yields CASSYSGNRAGNTIYF.

The V call is TRBV7-2, the J call TRBJ1-1; 8 positions match TRBD1. CDR3 size: 12 residues. The germline CDR1 and CDR2 sequences are SGHTA and FQGNSA. J lost 10 bases, V lost 8 bases, and 9 bases had no gene match. CDR3 residues: CASRGQGKPAFF. The CDR3 bases are TGTGCCAGCCGAGGACAGGGTAAGCCAGCTTTCTTT.

This chain joins TRBV6-5 and TRBJ1-5; the D gene is possibly TRBD1 (6 bases). Germline V gene sequence: CDR1 MNHEY, CDR2 SVGAGI. The V end was cut by 6 bases, the J end by 6 bases, with 15 bases between. This CDR3 is 14 amino acids long. This CDR3 is CASRGTGGFQPQHF. The CDR3 DNA is TGTGCCAGCAGGGGGACGGGGGGCTTTCAGCCCCAGCATTTT.

The V and J genes are TRBV6-5 and TRBJ2-7, with TRBD1 matching 10 bases. The V and J ends lost 6 bases and 2 bases, in that order; junction bases with no gene match: 4. Germline V gene data show CDR1 as MNHEY and CDR2 as SVGAGI. The CDR3 runs 14 residues. The CDR3 DNA is TGTGCCAGCAGATTGGGACAGGGGCCCTACGAGCAGTACTTC. Translated, it gives CASRLGQGPYEQYF.

The chain uses TRBV9 and TRBJ2-2, with a possible D match to TRBD2 (5 bases). V was cut by 0 bases and J by 6 bases, with 15 bases left in between. Germline-derived CDR1 and CDR2 are SGDLS and YYNGEE. This CDR3 spans 16 amino acids. The CDR3 nucleotides are TGTGCCAGCAGCGTAGTCGGCGCCGGGATGTCCGGGGAGCTGTTTTTT. Its protein is CASSVVGAGMSGELFF.

In this sample, this clone turned up once. V is TRBV2 and J is TRBJ1-1; weak D call: TRBD1 (5 bases). Germline CDR1 reads SNHLY; CDR2 reads FYNNEI. Between the trimmed V and J ends, which lost 9 bases and 4 bases, there was a span of 21 bases. This CDR3 is 15 amino acids long. The CDR3 nucleotides read TGTGCCAGTGGAGCTCTGGGACGATCGGGCACTGAAGCTTTCTTT. Protein product: CASGALGRSGTEAFF. Looking up the rest from reference TRBV2 and TRBJ1-1 gives the full variable domain: EPEVTQTPSHQVTQMGQEVILRCVPISNHLYFYWYRQILGQKVEFLVSFYNNEISEKSEIFDDQFSVERPDGSNFTLKIRSTKLEDSAMYFCASGALGRSGTEAFFGQGTRLTVV.

This chain joins TRBV19 and TRBJ1-5; D is uncertain. The CDR3 totals 17 residues. V was cut by 6 bases and J by 1 base, with 19 bases left in between. CDR1 and CDR2 (germline): LNHDA, SQIVND (reference sequence). The CDR3 loop reads CASRKGSSRRSNQPQHF. The CDR3 coding sequence is TGTGCCAGTAGAAAGGGTTCGAGTCGCAGGAGCAATCAGCCCCAGCATTTT. The full variable domain, rest sourced from reference TRBV19 and TRBJ1-5, is DGGITQSPKYLFRKEGQNVTLSCEQNLNHDAMYWYRQDPGQGLRLIYYSQIVNDFQKGDIAEGYSVSREKKESFPLTVTSAQKNPTAFYLCASRKGSSRRSNQPQHFGDGTRLSIL.

This sequence joins TRBV29-1 and TRBJ2-3; TRBD2 matches 11 bases. The V gene's germline CDR1 is SQVTM and CDR2 ANQGSEA. The CDR3 covers 16 residues. After removal of 4 bases from V and 0 bases from J, the junction contained 6 bases not matched to a gene. The CDR3 sequence: CSVVTSGGISTDTQYF. The CDR3 nucleotides read TGCAGCGTTGTTACTAGCGGGGGTATTAGCACAGATACGCAGTATTTT.

This clone was recorded a few times. The chain uses TRBV15 and TRBJ1-4, with TRBD1 as a possible D gene (5 bases). Germline V CDR1 and CDR2: LNHNV, YYDKDF (reference sequence). V lost 1 base and J lost 4, with 13 bases in between. This CDR3 is 16 amino acids long. CDR3 bases: TGTGCCACCAGCAGAGGAATGCAGGGCTATAATGAAAAACTGTTTTTT. This translates into CATSRGMQGYNEKLFF.

The chain employs TRBV3-1 (or the pseudogene TRBV3-2) and TRBJ2-1, with 11 nucleotides matching TRBD1. The length of the CDR3 is 14 residues. The V gene's germline CDR1 is LGHDT and CDR2 YNNKEL (reference sequence). Trimming at V came to 2 bases and at J to 14 bases, leaving 8 bases not matched to a gene. The CDR3 DNA is TGTGCCAGCAGCCAAACGGACAGGGGGCGAATTGAGTTCTTC. This gives the protein CASSQTDRGRIEFF.

V gene TRBV27 combines with J gene TRBJ1-5; possible D gene TRBD1, 5 bases. Germline CDR1 and CDR2: MNHEY and SMNVEV (reference sequence). The CDR3 extends over 13 amino acids. V was pared by 4 bases and J by 5 bases, with 9 bases between. The CDR3 DNA reads as TGTGCCAGCAGTTCCAGGGAGTATCAGCCCCAGCATTTT. This translates into CASSSREYQPQHF.

The V call is TRBV27, the J call TRBJ1-2; D unclear. The CDR3 length is 12 residues. CDR1 is MNHEY, CDR2 SMNVEV, per germline (reference sequence). V lost 5 bases and J lost 8, with 12 bases in between. CDR3 nucleotides: TGTGCCAGCAGTGCCGGACCGGGCGGCTACACCTTC. Translated: CASSAGPGGYTF.

This clone was detected once. This chain joins TRBV4-2 and TRBJ2-3; TRBD1 is a possible D gene (6 bases). CDR3 size: 16 residues. CDR1 is LGHNA and CDR2 is YNFKEQ in the germline V gene. The ends were cut back, 1 base at V and 4 bases at J, with 15 bases in the middle. CDR3 in amino acids: CASSQGGRRGPDTQYF. CDR3 nucleotide sequence: TGTGCCAGCAGCCAAGGGGGGCGCAGGGGTCCAGATACGCAGTATTTT.

V usage is TRBV27 and J usage is TRBJ2-1; 7 positions match TRBD2. V was clipped by 5 bases and J by 6 bases; unmatched bases: 4. CDR3 length equals 13 residues. Looked up from germline, CDR1 is MNHEY and CDR2 is SMNVEV (reference sequence). Here the CDR3 DNA reads TGTGCCAGCAGTCTAGGACTAGTCAATGAGCAGTTCTTC. It codes for CASSLGLVNEQFF.

The chain joins TRBV5-6 to TRBJ2-3; TRBD2 matches 8 bases. Germline V gives CDR1 SGHDT, CDR2 YYEEEE. The CDR3 extends over 17 amino acids. V shed 6 bases, J shed 0 bases, and the junction held 12 bases outside the gene matches. In DNA form, the CDR3 reads TGTGCCAGCAACCCCAGGAGCGGGAGTCCTAGCACAGATACGCAGTATTTT. This sequence encodes CASNPRSGSPSTDTQYF. The full variable domain, completed using reference TRBV5-6 and TRBJ2-3, is DAGVTQSPTHLIKTRGQQVTLRCSPKSGHDTVSWYQQALGQGPQFIFQYYEEEERQRGNFPDRFSGHQFPNYSSELNVNALLLGDSALYLCASNPRSGSPSTDTQYFGPGTRLTVL.

V usage is TRBV9 and J usage is TRBJ1-3, with D possibly being TRBD1 (5 bases). The CDR3 has 15 residues. The V end was cut by 0 bases, the J end by 4 bases, with 11 bases between. The germline V gene encodes CDR1 SGDLS and CDR2 YYNGEE. Here the CDR3 reads CASSVGQLEGNTIYF. The CDR3 DNA reads TGTGCCAGCAGCGTAGGACAGCTTGAGGGAAACACCATATATTTT.

V is TRBV2 and J is TRBJ2-5; 7 nucleotides align to TRBD2. The CDR3 sequence is 14 residues long. V shed 6 bases, J shed 3 bases, and the junction held 7 bases outside the gene matches. Per the germline V gene, CDR1 is SNHLY and CDR2 is FYNNEI. This CDR3 reads CASRRGTSEETQYF. CDR3 DNA: TGTGCCAGCAGGAGAGGTACTAGCGAAGAGACCCAGTACTTC.

The chain recombines TRBV19 with TRBJ1-5; TRBD1 is a possible D gene (6 bases). Trimming took 4 bases from V and 4 from J, leaving 11 bases between them. The CDR3 runs 14 residues. CDR1 and CDR2 (germline): LNHDA, SQIVND (reference sequence). CDR3 region: CASSSGQLNQPQHF. CDR3 in DNA: TGTGCCAGTAGTAGCGGACAGCTGAATCAGCCCCAGCATTTT.

The chain joins TRBV12-3 or TRBV12-4 to TRBJ2-5; 10 positions match TRBD1. V dropped 6 bases and J dropped 4; count of bases not matched to a gene: 2. The CDR3 length is 13 residues. CDR3 bases: TGTGCCAGCAGCCGGACAGGGGGAGAGACCCAGTACTTC. Translation: CASSRTGGETQYF.

The chain links TRBV19 to TRBJ1-1, with D unresolved. Germline V CDR1 and CDR2: LNHDA, SQIVND (reference sequence). The V end lost 4 bases, the J end lost 9 bases, and 12 bases lay between the germline ends. The CDR3 contains 12 residues. CDR3 sequence (DNA): TGTGCCAGTAGTACAAGTGGTCAGCAAGCTTTCTTT. Translating it yields CASSTSGQQAFF.